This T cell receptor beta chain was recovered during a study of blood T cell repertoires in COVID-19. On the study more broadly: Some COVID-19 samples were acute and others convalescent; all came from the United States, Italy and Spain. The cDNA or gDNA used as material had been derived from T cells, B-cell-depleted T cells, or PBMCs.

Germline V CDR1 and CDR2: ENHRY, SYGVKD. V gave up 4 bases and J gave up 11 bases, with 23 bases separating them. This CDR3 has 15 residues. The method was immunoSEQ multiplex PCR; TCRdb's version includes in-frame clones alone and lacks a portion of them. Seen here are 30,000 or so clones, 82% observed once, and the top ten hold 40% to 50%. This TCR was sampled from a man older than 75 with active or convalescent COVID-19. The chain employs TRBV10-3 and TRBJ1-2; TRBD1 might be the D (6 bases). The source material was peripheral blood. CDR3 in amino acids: CAISAVSGQRLGYTF. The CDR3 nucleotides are TGTGCCATCAGTGCGGTTTCGGGACAACGATTAGGGTACACCTTC.